The present T cell receptor (beta chain) was sequenced within a study of CD8+CD57+ T cells in acquired aplastic anemia. Study background: DNA recovered from sorted CD4+ and CD8+ cells had a mean of about 3 ug. For CD4+ cells, healthy donors had an average of approximately 10 million reads.

V lost 1 base and J 8 bases, leaving 12 bases between the germline ends. The CDR3 runs to 14 residues. The V gene's germline CDR1 is SGHVS and CDR2 FQNEAQ. Findings and caveats of the study: Patients and controls shared some 30 CD8+ CDR3 sequences, highly expressed in patients. Controls and patients did not differ significantly in CD8+ Simpson's diversity.

This clonotype appeared many times. Its specificity is not known. Profiling that covered TCR beta VDJ and CDR3 relied on genomic DNA as its template. TCRdb re-analysed the reads in MiXCR, keeping a single row per CDR3 protein. The sample has approximately 99,000 distinct CDR3 sequences; around half are singletons. This sequence was found in a human donor in good health, serving as a control. The sequenced sample was sorted CD4+, CD8+, or CD8+CD57+ T cells (not recorded which) from PBMCs. The J gene is TRBJ2-1, the V gene TRBV7-8; D is possibly TRBD1 or TRBD2 (5 bases each). As DNA, the CDR3 is TGTGCCAGCAGCTTAGAGAGAGGGGTAGATGAGCAGTTCTTC. Its translation is CASSLERGVDEQFF.